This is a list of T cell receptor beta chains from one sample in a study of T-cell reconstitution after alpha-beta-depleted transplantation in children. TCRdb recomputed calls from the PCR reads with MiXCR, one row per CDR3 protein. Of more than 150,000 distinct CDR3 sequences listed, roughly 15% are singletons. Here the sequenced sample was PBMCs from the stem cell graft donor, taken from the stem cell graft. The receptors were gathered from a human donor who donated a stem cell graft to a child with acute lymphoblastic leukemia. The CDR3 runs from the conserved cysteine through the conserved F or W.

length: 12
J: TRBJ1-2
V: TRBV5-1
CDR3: CASSLPQDGYTF

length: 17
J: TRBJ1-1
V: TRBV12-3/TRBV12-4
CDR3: CASTMDRVRLRNTEAFF

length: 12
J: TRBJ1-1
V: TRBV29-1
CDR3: CSVTVMNTEAFF

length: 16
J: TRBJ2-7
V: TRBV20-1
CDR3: CSARDPSGDSSYEQYF

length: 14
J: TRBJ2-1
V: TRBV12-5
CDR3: CASGSPTSLSGQFF

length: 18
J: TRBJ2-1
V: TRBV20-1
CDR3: CSARGGGRAWSSYNEQFF

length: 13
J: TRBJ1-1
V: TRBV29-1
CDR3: CSGGQGANTEAFF

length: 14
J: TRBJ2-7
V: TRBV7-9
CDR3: CASSLVQGKHEQYF

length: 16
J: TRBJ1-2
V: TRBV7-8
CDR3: CASRPNTDRVKDGYTF

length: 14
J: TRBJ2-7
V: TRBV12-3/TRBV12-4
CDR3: CASRGGTGYYEQYF

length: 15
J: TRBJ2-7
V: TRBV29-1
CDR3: CSVEDRYNTNYEQYF

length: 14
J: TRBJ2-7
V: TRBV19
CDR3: CASSRTGGTYEQYF

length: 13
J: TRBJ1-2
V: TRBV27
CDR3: CASGRAGRYGYTF

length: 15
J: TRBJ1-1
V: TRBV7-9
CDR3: CASSQTGATNTEAFF

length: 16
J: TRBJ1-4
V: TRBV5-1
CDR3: CASSLVMGAAKEKLFF

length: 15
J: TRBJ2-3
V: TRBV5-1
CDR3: CASSLGTEKPDTQYF

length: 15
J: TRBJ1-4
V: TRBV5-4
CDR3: CASSVGQDTNEKLFF

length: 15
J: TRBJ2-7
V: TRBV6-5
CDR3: CASSYLAGGPYEQYF

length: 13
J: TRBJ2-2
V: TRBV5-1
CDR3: CASSFTSDGELFF

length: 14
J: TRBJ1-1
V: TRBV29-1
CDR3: CSVRHSYPNTEAFF

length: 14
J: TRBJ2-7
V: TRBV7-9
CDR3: CASSLTGVSYEQYF

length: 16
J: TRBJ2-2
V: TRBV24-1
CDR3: CATSGPPGVGTGELFF

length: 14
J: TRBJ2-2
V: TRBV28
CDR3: CASSHSVGTGELFF

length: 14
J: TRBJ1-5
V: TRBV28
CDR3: CASSNPQGYQPQHF

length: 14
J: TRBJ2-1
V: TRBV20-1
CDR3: CSARDGAGSLEQFF

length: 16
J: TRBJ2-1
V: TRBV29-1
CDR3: CSAAPRTSGSFGEQFF

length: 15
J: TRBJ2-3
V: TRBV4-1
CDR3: CASSQPLAGSDTQYF

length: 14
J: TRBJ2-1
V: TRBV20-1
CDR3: CSAPKRPNSIEQFF

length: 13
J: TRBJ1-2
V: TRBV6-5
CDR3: CASSTDREAGYTF

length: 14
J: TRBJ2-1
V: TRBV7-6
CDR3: CASSEPGVYNEQFF

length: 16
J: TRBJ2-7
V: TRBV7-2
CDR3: CASSLYSGRAASEQYF

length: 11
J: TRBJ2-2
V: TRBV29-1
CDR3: CSVELRGELFF

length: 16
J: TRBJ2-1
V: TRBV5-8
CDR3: CASSHLDRGVYNEQFF